The source of this T cell receptor beta chain is a study of siplizumab effects on memory and regulatory T cells (dated by TCRdb to about 2019). Context from the whole study: The study looked at the effect of siplizumab, an anti-CD2 antibody, on alloreactive T-cell subsets in allogeneic mixed lymphocyte reactions made from human PBMCs. Paper-wide results and their limitations: Sequences below about 10^-5 frequency were poorly captured, so only a minor fraction of alloreactive clones could be mapped to unstimulated subsets. The cumulative frequency of alloreactive sequences traceable to unstimulated CD4+ memory T cells was significantly reduced by siplizumab. Unstimulated naive T cells appeared more diverse than memory T cells, and naive cells seemed to contribute substantially to the alloresponse. A naive or memory phenotype could not be assigned to roughly 80-95% of proliferating CD4+ or CD8+ clones. Of the alloreactive CD4+ clones that could be mapped, the Treg-derived share averaged about 63% with siplizumab compared with roughly 25% in control reactions. Whether proliferating Tregs from siplizumab cultures were suppressive was not functionally confirmed.

A word on this clone: Its antigen specificity is not known. No per-base quality is available; no much larger clone lies one base away.

The junction carries 13 bases between V and J, which are trimmed by 7 bases and 4 bases respectively. Looking up the germline V gene yields CDR1 MNHEY and CDR2 SVGAGI. The CDR3 measures 13 amino acids from cysteine to phenylalanine. Only the CDR3 DNA stays, 39 bases, in frame from base 1. Library construction relied on the immunoSEQ multiplex PCR assay. About 10^5 TCR templates per sample were assayed by the deep sequencing platform. Genomic DNA extracted from sorted T cells was used for TCRbeta CDR3 sequencing. In the original analysis: The R programming language was used for clonal analysis of the TCRbeta CDR3 data. Alloreactive CD4+ and CD8+ clones were identified by comparing unstimulated samples to CFSE-low samples taken after the reaction. Regulatory or non-regulatory origin of alloreactive CD4+ clones was assigned by matching sequences to the sorted unstimulated Treg and non-Treg repertoires. What TCRdb holds here is the immuneACCESS table cut down to in-frame rearrangements. Part of the clones is not present; checked against another copy, under half of the missing clones reflect an unresolved V gene, and the others are unexplained. V, J and clone size were drawn from that table, and D and trimming were deduced from the DNA. The sample table holds more than 75,000 clones, of which roughly 97% were seen once. 0.025% to 0.035% of the sample is in the top ten clones.

In three donor pairs, further sequencing was done on unstimulated CD8+ naive, CD4+ memory, CD8+ TEMRA, CD4+ naive and CD8+ effector memory subsets. TCRbeta CDR3 sequencing was performed on sorted unstimulated T cells and on proliferating T cells recovered from mixed lymphocyte reactions. Fresh whole blood from fewer than twelve HLA-typed healthy donors was used to isolate PBMCs. Sequencing used naive CD4+ T cells sorted from blood. The sample's cell subset or site, from its label and the paper: unstimulated naive T cells. The chain couples TRBV6-5 to TRBJ1-1; confidence is insufficient to name the D gene. This TCR came from a human donor in good health. The bases are TGTGCCAGCAAGGCGGGGAGCTTCACTGAAGCTTTCTTT. Its amino acids are CASKAGSFTEAFF.